These 14 T cell receptor beta chains came from one sample sequenced in a study of CD8+CD57+ T cells in acquired aplastic anemia. Template material for TCR beta VDJ and CDR3 profiling consisted of genomic DNA. TCRdb itself ran the reads through MiXCR, one entry per CDR3 protein. The sample records about 100,000 distinct CDR3 sequences, around 53% being singletons. Sample: sorted CD4+, CD8+, or CD8+CD57+ T cells (not recorded which) from PBMCs. The receptors originated from a human donor in good health, serving as a control.

The chain couples TRBV5-1 to TRBJ1-1; TRBD1 aligns across 9 bases. CDR1 and CDR2 (germline): SGHRS, YFSETQ. V lost 4 bases and J lost 3; bases outside the gene matches: 7. The CDR3 covers 15 residues. The CDR3 coding sequence is TGCGCCAGCAGCCCCGGGACAGGGTCGGACACTGAAGCTTTCTTT. Translation: CASSPGTGSDTEAFF.

The rearrangement uses TRBV2 and TRBJ2-5; TRBD1 aligns across 9 bases. The length of the CDR3 is 14 residues. The germline gives CDR1 SNHLY, CDR2 FYNNEI. V gave up 6 bases and J gave up 5 bases; unmatched junction bases: 7. CDR3 in DNA: TGTGCCAGCAGAGAACAGGGGGCGAGGGAGACCCAGTACTTC. Protein: CASREQGARETQYF.

This clonotype was detected many times. This chain uses TRBV12-3 or TRBV12-4 with TRBJ2-4; 7 positions match TRBD2. The CDR3 extends over 14 amino acids. J was trimmed by 8 bases and V by 3 bases; bases with no gene match: 7. CDR3 sequence reads: CASSLEPSGDIQYF. The CDR3 DNA reads as TGTGCCAGCAGTTTGGAGCCAAGCGGGGACATTCAGTACTTC.

A word on this clonotype: The junction shows a germline mismatch at one end, possibly a read error. The V call is TRBV10-3, the J call TRBJ1-3, with 7 nucleotides matching TRBD1. CDR3 size: 15 residues. Germline-derived CDR1 and CDR2 are ENHRY and SYGVKD. CDR3 sequence: CASSPRQGGGNTIYF. CDR3 coding DNA: TGTGCCAGCAGTCCCCGACAGGGAGGTGGAAACACCATATATTTT.

In this sample, this clonotype turned up many times. The chain has TRBV27 and TRBJ2-7; the D is unclear. Germline V lookup: CDR1 MNHEY, CDR2 SMNVEV (reference sequence). V was clipped by 0 bases and J by 6 bases, with 12 bases between them. CDR3 length: 14 residues. The CDR3 DNA follows: TGTGCCAGCAGTTTATCGTATTCCGATCGCGAGCAGTACTTC. It specifies CASSLSYSDREQYF.

This clonotype was found many times. The V and J genes are TRBV5-4 and TRBJ1-6; no clear D gene. The CDR3 has 12 amino acids. Germline values: CDR1 SGHNT, CDR2 YYREEE (reference sequence). V was cut by 4 bases and J by 7 bases, with 6 bases left in between. CDR3: CASSRGNSPLHF. CDR3 DNA: TGTGCCAGCAGCCGAGGAAATTCACCCCTCCACTTT.

Ten or more counts support this clonotype. The chain uses TRBV7-6 and TRBJ2-1, with D perhaps being TRBD1 or TRBD2 (5 bases each). This CDR3 has 18 residues. The germline CDR1 and CDR2 sequences are SGHVS and FNYEAQ. V was shortened by 1 base and J by 4 bases, with 20 bases between the two germline ends. This CDR3 reads CASSLEFGGRHRYNEQFF. The CDR3 DNA sequence: TGTGCCAGCAGCTTAGAATTTGGGGGTCGACACAGGTACAATGAGCAGTTCTTC. The variable domain in full, with the rest retrieved from reference TRBV7-6 and TRBJ2-1, is GAGVSQSPRYKVTKRGQDVALRCDPISGHVSLYWYRQALGQGPEFLTYFNYEAQQDKSGLPNDRFSAERPEGSISTLTIQRTEQRDSAMYRCASSLEFGGRHRYNEQFFGPGTRLTVL.

This clonotype has ten or more counts. The chain is built from TRBV6-1 and TRBJ2-7, with a possible D match to TRBD2 (6 bases). Germline V gene sequence: CDR1 MNHNS, CDR2 SASEGT. Trimming took 6 bases from V and 5 from J, leaving 17 bases between them. The length of the CDR3 is 14 residues. CDR3 protein: CASRLAETRNEQYF. The CDR3, as DNA: TGTGCCAGCAGATTGGCCGAGACTAGGAACGAGCAGTACTTC.

The chain uses TRBV24-1 and TRBJ2-2; D unclear. The CDR3 runs 13 residues. Germline V gene lookup returns CDR1 KGHDR and CDR2 SFDVKD. Between the trimmed V and J ends, which lost 5 bases and 6 bases, there was a span of 9 bases. The DNA of the CDR3 is TGTGCCACCAGTGTTTCCGCCTCCGGGGAGCTGTTTTTT. Translating it yields CATSVSASGELFF.

This clonotype was picked up many times. The chain uses TRBV24-1 and TRBJ2-3, with D unclear. This CDR3 region has 13 residues. CDR1 and CDR2 (germline): KGHDR, SFDVKD. Trimming removed 7 bases from V and 0 bases from J, with 7 bases in between. The CDR3 sequence is CATSSSSTDTQYF. The CDR3 bases are TGTGCCACCAGCTCCTCTAGCACAGATACGCAGTATTTT.

This clonotype was seen a handful of times. V gene TRBV20-1 combines with J gene TRBJ2-7; tentative D call: TRBD2 (6 bases). This CDR3 has 16 residues. Trimming shortened V by 2 bases and J by 3 bases, and 20 bases separated the two germline ends. Germline V CDR1 and CDR2: DFQATT, SNEGSKA (reference sequence). The CDR3 loop reads CSARSSGGTELYEQYF. CDR3 DNA sequence: TGCAGTGCTAGATCGAGTGGGGGGACGGAGCTCTACGAGCAGTACTTC.

About this clonotype: A much larger clone lies a single base off, so this may be a read error. The gene calls are TRBV5-6 and TRBJ1-1; possible D gene TRBD1, 6 bases. Germline CDR1 and CDR2: SGHDT and YYEEEE. This CDR3 spans 12 amino acids. Here the CDR3 reads CASGLGGFEAFF. The CDR3 coding sequence is TGTGCCAGCGGCTTAGGGGGATTTGAAGCTTTCTTT.

This clonotype was seen a few times. The chain couples TRBV3-1 to TRBJ2-2; D uncertain. V lost 0 bases and J lost 2, with 10 bases in between. The CDR3 runs 16 residues. From germline, CDR1 is LGHDT and CDR2 YNNKEL (reference sequence). CDR3 amino acids: CASSQDPPENTGELFF. Written as DNA, the CDR3 is TGTGCCAGCAGCCAAGATCCCCCCGAAAACACCGGGGAGCTGTTTTTT.

In its sample, this clonotype was seen a few times. This chain connects TRBV25-1 to TRBJ2-6; no clear D gene. V lost 3 bases and J lost 0, with 6 bases in between. Germline CDR1 MGHDK, CDR2 SYGVNS. CDR3 size: 15 residues. CDR3 in amino acids: CASSDPLSGANVLTF. In nucleotides, the CDR3 is TGTGCCAGCAGTGACCCCCTCTCTGGGGCCAACGTCCTGACTTTC.